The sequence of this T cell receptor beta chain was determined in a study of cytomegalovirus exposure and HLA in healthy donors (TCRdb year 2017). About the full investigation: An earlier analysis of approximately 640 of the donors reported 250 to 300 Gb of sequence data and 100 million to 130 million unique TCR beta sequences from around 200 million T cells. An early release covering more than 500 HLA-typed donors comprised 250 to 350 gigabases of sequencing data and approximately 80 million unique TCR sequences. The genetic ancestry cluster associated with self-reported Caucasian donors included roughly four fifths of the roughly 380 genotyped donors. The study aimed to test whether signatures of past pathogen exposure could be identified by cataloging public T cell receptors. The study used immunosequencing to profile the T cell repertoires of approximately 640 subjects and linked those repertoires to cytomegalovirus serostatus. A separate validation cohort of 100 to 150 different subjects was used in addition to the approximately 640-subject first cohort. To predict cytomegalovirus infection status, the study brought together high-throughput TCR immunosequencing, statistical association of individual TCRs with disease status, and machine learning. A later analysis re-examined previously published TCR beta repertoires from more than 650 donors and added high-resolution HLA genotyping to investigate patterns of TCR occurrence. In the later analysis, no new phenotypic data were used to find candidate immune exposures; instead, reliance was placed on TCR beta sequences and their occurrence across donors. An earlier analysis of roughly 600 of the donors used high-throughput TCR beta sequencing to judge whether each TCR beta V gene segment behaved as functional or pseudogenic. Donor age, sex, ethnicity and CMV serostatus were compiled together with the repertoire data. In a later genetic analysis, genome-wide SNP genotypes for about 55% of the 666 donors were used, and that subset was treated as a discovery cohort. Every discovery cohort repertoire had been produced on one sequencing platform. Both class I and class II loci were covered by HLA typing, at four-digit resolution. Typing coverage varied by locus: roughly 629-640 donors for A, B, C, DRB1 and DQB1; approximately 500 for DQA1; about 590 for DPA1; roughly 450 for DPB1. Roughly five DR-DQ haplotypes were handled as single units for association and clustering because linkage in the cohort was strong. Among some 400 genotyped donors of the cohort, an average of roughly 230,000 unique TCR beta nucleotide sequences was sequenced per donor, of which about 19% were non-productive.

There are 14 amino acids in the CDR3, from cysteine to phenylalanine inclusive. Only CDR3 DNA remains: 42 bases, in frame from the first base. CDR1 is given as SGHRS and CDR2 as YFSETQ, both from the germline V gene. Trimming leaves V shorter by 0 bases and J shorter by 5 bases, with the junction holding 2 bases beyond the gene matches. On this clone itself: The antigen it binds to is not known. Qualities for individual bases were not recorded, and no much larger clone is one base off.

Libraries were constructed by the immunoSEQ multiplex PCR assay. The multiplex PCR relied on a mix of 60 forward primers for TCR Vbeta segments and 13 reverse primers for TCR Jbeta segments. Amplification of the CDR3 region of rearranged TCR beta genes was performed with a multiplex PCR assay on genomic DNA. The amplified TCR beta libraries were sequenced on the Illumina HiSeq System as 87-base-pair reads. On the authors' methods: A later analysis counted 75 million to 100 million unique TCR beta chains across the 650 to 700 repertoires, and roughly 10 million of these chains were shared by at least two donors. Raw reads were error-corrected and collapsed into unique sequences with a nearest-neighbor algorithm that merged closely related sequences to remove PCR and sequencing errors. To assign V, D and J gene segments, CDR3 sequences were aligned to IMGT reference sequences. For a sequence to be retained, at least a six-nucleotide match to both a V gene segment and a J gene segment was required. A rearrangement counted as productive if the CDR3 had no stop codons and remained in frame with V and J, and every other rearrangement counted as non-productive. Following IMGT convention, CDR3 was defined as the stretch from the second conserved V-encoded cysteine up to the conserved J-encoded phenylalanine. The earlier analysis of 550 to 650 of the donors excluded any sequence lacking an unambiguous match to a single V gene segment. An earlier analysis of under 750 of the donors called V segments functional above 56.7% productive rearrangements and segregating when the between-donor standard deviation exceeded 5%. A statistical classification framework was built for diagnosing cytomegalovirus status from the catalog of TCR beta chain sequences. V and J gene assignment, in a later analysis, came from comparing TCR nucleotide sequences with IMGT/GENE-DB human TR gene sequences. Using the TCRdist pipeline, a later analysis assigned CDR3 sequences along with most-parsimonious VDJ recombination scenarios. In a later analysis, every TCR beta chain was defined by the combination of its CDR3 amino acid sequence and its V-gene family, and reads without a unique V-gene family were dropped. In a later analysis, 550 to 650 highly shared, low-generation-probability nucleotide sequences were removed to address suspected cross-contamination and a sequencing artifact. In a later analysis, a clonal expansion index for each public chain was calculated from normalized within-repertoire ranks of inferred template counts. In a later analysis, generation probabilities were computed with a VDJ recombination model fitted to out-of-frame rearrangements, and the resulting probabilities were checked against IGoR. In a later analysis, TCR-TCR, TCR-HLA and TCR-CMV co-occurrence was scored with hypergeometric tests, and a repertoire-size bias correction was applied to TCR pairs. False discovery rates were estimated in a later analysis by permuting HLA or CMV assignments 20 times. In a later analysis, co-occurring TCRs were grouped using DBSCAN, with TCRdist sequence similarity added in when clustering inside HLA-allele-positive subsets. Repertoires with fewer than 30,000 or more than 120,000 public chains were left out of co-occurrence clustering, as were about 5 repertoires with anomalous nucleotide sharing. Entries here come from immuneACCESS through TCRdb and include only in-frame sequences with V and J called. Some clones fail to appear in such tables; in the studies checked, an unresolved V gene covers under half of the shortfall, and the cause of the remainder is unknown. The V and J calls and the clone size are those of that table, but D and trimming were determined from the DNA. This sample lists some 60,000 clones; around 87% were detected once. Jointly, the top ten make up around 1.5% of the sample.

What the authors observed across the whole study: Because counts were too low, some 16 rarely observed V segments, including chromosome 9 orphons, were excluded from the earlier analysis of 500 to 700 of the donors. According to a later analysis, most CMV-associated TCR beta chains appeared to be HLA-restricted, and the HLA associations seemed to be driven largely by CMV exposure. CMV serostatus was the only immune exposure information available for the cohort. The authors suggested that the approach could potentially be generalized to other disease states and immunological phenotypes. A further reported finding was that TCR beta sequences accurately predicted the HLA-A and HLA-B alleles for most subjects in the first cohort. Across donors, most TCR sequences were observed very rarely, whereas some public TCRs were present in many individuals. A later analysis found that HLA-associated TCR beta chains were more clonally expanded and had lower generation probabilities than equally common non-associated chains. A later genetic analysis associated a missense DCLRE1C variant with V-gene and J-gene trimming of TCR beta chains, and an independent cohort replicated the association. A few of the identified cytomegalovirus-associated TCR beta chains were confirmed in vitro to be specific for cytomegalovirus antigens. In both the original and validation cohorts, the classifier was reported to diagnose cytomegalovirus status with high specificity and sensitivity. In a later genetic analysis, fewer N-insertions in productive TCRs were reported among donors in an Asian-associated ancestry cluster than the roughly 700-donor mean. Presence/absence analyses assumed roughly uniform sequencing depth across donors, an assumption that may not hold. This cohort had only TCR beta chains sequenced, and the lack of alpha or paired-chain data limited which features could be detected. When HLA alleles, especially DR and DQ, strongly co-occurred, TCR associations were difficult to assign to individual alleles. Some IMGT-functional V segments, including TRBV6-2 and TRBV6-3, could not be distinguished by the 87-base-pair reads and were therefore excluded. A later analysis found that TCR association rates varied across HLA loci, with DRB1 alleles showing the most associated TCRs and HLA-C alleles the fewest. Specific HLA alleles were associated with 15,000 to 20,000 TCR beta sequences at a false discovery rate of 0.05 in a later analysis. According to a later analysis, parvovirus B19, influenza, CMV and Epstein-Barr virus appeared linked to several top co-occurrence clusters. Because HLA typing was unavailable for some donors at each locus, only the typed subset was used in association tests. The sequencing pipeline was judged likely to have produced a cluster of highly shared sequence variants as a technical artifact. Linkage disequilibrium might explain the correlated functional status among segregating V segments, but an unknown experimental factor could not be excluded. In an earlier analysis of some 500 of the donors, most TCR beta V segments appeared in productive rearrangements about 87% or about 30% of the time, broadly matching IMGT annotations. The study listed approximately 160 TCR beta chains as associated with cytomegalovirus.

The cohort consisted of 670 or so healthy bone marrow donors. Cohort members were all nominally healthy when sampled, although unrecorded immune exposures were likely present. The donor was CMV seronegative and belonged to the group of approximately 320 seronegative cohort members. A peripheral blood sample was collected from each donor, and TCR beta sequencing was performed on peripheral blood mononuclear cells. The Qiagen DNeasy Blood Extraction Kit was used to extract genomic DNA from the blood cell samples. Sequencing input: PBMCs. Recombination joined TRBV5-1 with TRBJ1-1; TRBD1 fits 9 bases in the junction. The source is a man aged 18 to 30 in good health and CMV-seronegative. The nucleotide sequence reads TGCGCCAGCAGCTTGGGGGGGACAGGGACTGAAGCTTTCTTT. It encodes CASSLGGTGTEAFF. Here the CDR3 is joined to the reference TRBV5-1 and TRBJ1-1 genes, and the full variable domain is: KAGVTQTPRYLIKTRGQQVTLSCSPISGHRSVSWYQQTPGQGLQFLFEYFSETQRNKGNFPGRFSGRQFSNSRSEMNVSTLELGDSALYLCASSLGGTGTEAFFGQGTRLTVV.